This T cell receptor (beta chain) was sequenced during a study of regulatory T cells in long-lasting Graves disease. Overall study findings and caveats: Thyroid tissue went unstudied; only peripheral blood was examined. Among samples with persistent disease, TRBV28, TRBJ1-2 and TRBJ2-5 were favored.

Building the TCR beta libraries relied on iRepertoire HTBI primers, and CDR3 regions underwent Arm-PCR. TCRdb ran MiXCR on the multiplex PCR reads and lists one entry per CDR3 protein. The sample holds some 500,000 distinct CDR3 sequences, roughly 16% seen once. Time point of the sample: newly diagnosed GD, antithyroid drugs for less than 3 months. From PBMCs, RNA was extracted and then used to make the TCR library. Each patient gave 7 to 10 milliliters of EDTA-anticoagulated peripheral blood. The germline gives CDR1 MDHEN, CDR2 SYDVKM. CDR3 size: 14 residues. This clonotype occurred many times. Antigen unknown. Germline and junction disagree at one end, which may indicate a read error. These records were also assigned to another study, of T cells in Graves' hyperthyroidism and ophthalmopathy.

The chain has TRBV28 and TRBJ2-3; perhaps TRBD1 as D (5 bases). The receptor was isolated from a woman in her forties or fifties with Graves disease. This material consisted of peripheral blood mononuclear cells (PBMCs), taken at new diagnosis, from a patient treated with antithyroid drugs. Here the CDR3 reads CATSLDMSTDTQYF. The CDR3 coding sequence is TGTGCCACCAGTTTGGACATGAGCACAGATACGCAGTATTTT.